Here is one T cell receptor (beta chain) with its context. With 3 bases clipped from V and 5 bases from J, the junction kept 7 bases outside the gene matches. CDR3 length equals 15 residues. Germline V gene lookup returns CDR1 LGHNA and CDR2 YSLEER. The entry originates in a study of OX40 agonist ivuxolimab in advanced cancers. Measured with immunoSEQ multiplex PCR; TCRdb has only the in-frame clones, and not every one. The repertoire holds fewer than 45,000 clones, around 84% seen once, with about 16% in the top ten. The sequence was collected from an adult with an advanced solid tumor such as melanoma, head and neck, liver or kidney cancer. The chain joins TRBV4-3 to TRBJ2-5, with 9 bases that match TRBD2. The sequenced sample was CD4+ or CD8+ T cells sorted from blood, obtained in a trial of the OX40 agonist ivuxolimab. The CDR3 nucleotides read TGCGCCAGCAGCCATAAGGGGACTAGCTACGAGACCCAGTACTTC. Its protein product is CASSHKGTSYETQYF.